This TCR beta chain was obtained from a study of cytomegalovirus exposure and HLA in healthy donors (dated by TCRdb to about 2017). Concerning the study at large: An earlier analysis of about 530 of the donors reported approximately 280 Gb of sequence data and roughly 120 million unique TCR beta sequences obtained from approximately 180 million T cells. About 300 gigabases of sequencing data and approximately 93 million unique TCR sequences were included in an early release covering 500 to 750 HLA-typed donors. Of the roughly 390 genotyped donors, less than 90% were placed in the genetic ancestry cluster associated with self-reported Caucasian donors. The study aimed to test whether cataloging public T cell receptors could reveal signatures of past pathogen exposure. The T cell repertoires of some 700 subjects were profiled by immunosequencing and related to cytomegalovirus serostatus. A separate validation cohort of more than 100 different subjects was used in addition to the roughly 670-subject first cohort. The study combined high-throughput TCR immunosequencing, statistical association of individual TCRs with disease status, and machine learning to predict cytomegalovirus infection status. In a later analysis, previously published TCR beta repertoires from some 640 donors were re-analyzed and high-resolution HLA genotyping was added so that TCR occurrence patterns could be studied. Rather than using new phenotypic data, the later analysis identified candidate immune exposures from TCR beta sequences and from how often those sequences occurred across donors. An earlier analysis of approximately 630 of the donors applied high-throughput TCR beta sequencing to assess whether each TCR beta V gene segment acted as functional or pseudogenic. Donor age, sex, ethnicity and CMV serostatus were compiled together with the repertoire data. A later genetic analysis used genome-wide SNP genotypes for about 65% of the roughly 700 donors, treating that subset as a discovery cohort. All discovery cohort repertoires had been generated using a single sequencing platform. Class I and class II HLA loci were covered by the typing at four-digit resolution. Typing coverage varied by locus: roughly 629-640 donors for A, B, C, DRB1 and DQB1; approximately 520 for DQA1; 606 for DPA1; fewer than 480 for DPB1. Because of strong linkage in the cohort, five DR-DQ haplotypes were treated as single units for association and clustering. Across under 500 genotyped donors of the cohort, an average of approximately 240,000 unique TCR beta nucleotide sequences per donor were sequenced, and about a sixth of those sequences were non-productive.

Library generation was performed with the immunoSEQ multiplex PCR assay. A mixture of 60 forward primers for TCR Vbeta segments and 13 reverse primers for TCR Jbeta segments was used in the multiplex PCR. The CDR3 region of rearranged TCR beta genes was amplified from genomic DNA with a multiplex PCR assay. The Illumina HiSeq System was used to sequence the amplified TCR beta libraries as 87-base-pair reads. The study's own analysis went as follows. A later analysis counted some 80 million unique TCR beta chains across the 650 to 800 repertoires, and some 11 million of these chains were shared by at least two donors. Raw reads were error-corrected and collapsed into unique sequences by a nearest-neighbor algorithm in which closely related sequences were merged to remove PCR and sequencing errors. Alignment of CDR3 sequences to IMGT reference sequences was used to assign V, D and J gene segments. For a sequence to be retained, a match of at least six nucleotides was required to both a V gene segment and a J gene segment. Rearrangements were classified as productive when the CDR3 lacked stop codons and remained in frame with V and J, and all other rearrangements were classified as non-productive. Following IMGT convention, CDR3 was defined as the stretch from the second conserved V-encoded cysteine to the conserved J-encoded phenylalanine. Sequences without an unambiguous match to a single V gene segment were excluded from the earlier analysis of almost 600 of the donors. In an earlier analysis of 587 of the donors, a V segment was called functional when productive rearrangements were above 56.7%, and segregating when the standard deviation between donors exceeded 5%. A statistical classification framework was built for diagnosing cytomegalovirus status from the catalog of TCR beta chain sequences. In a later analysis, TCR nucleotide sequences were compared against IMGT/GENE-DB human TR gene sequences so that V and J genes could be assigned. In a later analysis, CDR3 sequences and most-parsimonious VDJ recombination scenarios were assigned using the TCRdist pipeline. In a later analysis, every TCR beta chain was defined by the combination of its CDR3 amino acid sequence and its V-gene family, and reads without a unique V-gene family were dropped. In a later analysis, around 650 highly shared, low-generation-probability nucleotide sequences were removed to address suspected cross-contamination and a sequencing artifact. For each public chain, a later analysis derived a clonal expansion index from normalized ranks of inferred template counts within each repertoire. A later analysis computed generation probabilities with a VDJ recombination model fitted to out-of-frame rearrangements, and checked the results against IGoR. In a later analysis, hypergeometric tests were used to score TCR-TCR, TCR-HLA and TCR-CMV co-occurrence, with a repertoire-size bias correction applied to TCR pairs. In a later analysis, false discovery rates were estimated by permuting HLA or CMV assignments 20 times. In a later analysis, co-occurring TCRs were grouped using DBSCAN, and TCRdist sequence similarity was added for clustering within HLA-allele-positive subsets. Co-occurrence clustering excluded repertoires with fewer than 30,000 or more than 120,000 public chains, plus five with anomalous nucleotide sharing. The table was pulled from immuneACCESS by TCRdb, which kept in-frame rearrangements only. Such tables lose some clones; where checked, under half of the loss comes from unresolved V genes, and the rest has no known cause. Clonal size and the V and J genes are those of that table, whereas D and trimming came from the DNA. The sample table lists roughly 180,000 clones, just over 75% of them with a count of one. The biggest ten clones account for 1.4% to 1.5% of the sample.

Of note for this clone: What this receptor recognizes is not known. Base qualities are not provided; no much larger clone lies one nucleotide away.

Beyond this particular receptor, the publication reports: This cohort had only TCR beta chains sequenced, and the lack of alpha or paired-chain data limited which features could be detected. Most CMV-associated TCR beta chains appeared to be HLA-restricted in a later analysis, and the HLA associations seemed to be driven largely by CMV exposure. A further reported finding was that TCR beta sequences accurately predicted the HLA-A and HLA-B alleles for most subjects in the first cohort. The study listed 150 to 200 TCR beta chains as associated with cytomegalovirus. In a later analysis, the rate of TCR association differed among HLA loci, with DRB1 alleles having the most associated TCRs and HLA-C alleles having the fewest. When HLA alleles, especially DR and DQ, strongly co-occurred, TCR associations were difficult to assign to individual alleles. Specific HLA alleles were associated with over 15,000 TCR beta sequences at a false discovery rate of 0.05 in a later analysis. In an earlier analysis of approximately 590 of the donors, most TCR beta V segments were observed in productive rearrangements about 90% or about 30% of the time, broadly matching IMGT annotations. In a later analysis, HLA-associated TCR beta chains showed more clonal expansion and lower generation probabilities than non-associated chains that were equally common. V-gene and J-gene trimming of TCR beta chains was associated with a missense DCLRE1C variant in a later genetic analysis, and the association was replicated in an independent cohort. CMV serostatus was the only immune exposure information available for the cohort. Compared with the roughly 700-donor mean, donors in an Asian-associated ancestry cluster had fewer N-insertions in productive TCRs, according to a later genetic analysis. Because HLA typing was missing for some donors at each locus, association tests included only the typed subset. In both the original and validation cohorts, the classifier was reported to diagnose cytomegalovirus status with high specificity and sensitivity. Over 15 rarely observed V segments, including chromosome 9 orphons, were excluded from the earlier analysis of approximately 600 of the donors because counts were too low. Roughly uniform sequencing depth across donors was assumed in presence/absence analyses, although this assumption may not hold. The authors suggested that the approach could potentially be extended to other disease states and immunological phenotypes. The sequencing pipeline was judged likely to have produced a cluster of highly shared sequence variants as a technical artifact. Because the 87-base-pair reads could not distinguish some IMGT-functional V segments, including TRBV6-2 and TRBV6-3, those segments were excluded. According to a later analysis, parvovirus B19, influenza, CMV and Epstein-Barr virus appeared linked to several top co-occurrence clusters. A few of the identified cytomegalovirus-associated TCR beta chains were confirmed in vitro to be specific for cytomegalovirus antigens. Most TCR sequences were seen in very few donors, while some public TCRs were found in many individuals. Linkage disequilibrium might explain the correlated functional status among segregating V segments, but an unknown experimental factor could not be excluded.

The germline V gene sets CDR1 to MGHRA and CDR2 to YSYEKL. From V the trimming removes 0 bases and from J it removes 1 base, while the gene matches leave 9 bases of the junction unaccounted for. The cysteine opens and the phenylalanine closes a CDR3 of 18 amino acids. Here the CDR3 DNA is all that survives: 54 bases in frame from base 1. The cohort consisted of hundreds of healthy bone marrow donors. At the time of sampling, all cohort members were nominally healthy, though unrecorded immune exposures were likely present. The donor tested CMV seropositive and was one of the 289 seropositive cohort members. A peripheral blood sample was provided by each donor, and peripheral blood mononuclear cells were used for TCR beta sequencing. The Qiagen DNeasy Blood Extraction Kit was used to extract genomic DNA from the blood cell samples.

The chain is made from TRBV4-1 and TRBJ1-2; the junction holds 9 bases that match TRBD1. The clonotype originates from a woman aged 25 to 39 in good health and CMV-seropositive. Sequencing input: PBMCs. At the DNA level, the sequence is TGCGCCAGCAGCCAAGATCGGACAGGGGCGACAGTTAACTATGGCTACACCTTC. It specifies CASSQDRTGATVNYGYTF.